These 32 T cell receptor beta chains share one sample of origin, sequenced in a study of T cell changes during pregnancy in multiple sclerosis. The method was immunoSEQ multiplex PCR; TCRdb's version includes in-frame clones alone and lacks a portion of them. The table records approximately 89,000 clones, roughly 94% of them present only once. Sample: peripheral blood, taken in the third trimester of pregnancy. The receptor set was obtained from a female donor with multiple sclerosis, enrolled in a pregnancy study.

This clone was recorded only once. The rearrangement uses TRBV20-1 and TRBJ2-5; TRBD1 aligns across 8 bases. CDR1 and CDR2 from the germline V gene are DFQATT and SNEGSKA (reference sequence). This CDR3 contains 11 residues. J gave up 7 bases and V 6 bases, and 4 bases lay outside the gene matches. As DNA, the CDR3 is TGCAGTGCGGACAGGGATCGGACCCAGTACTTC. It is translated as CSADRDRTQYF.

The chain employs TRBV10-2 and TRBJ2-7, with 7 nucleotides matching TRBD1. The ends lost 5 bases at V and 6 bases at J; junction bases unmatched: 10. This CDR3 contains 14 residues. The V gene's germline CDR1 is WSHSY and CDR2 SAAADI. CDR3: CASSPDRERFEQYF. For the CDR3, the DNA is TGCGCCAGCAGTCCAGACAGGGAACGGTTCGAGCAGTACTTC.

The chain employs TRBV6-5 and TRBJ2-7; possible D gene TRBD1, 5 bases. The germline gives CDR1 MNHEY, CDR2 SVGAGI. V was pared by 2 bases and J by 4 bases, with 12 bases between. The CDR3 sequence is 14 residues long. CDR3 in DNA: TGTGCCAGCAGTTACGGACGAGGACATTACGAGCAGTACTTC. It specifies CASSYGRGHYEQYF.

The chain links TRBV5-4 to TRBJ1-4; tentatively, D is TRBD1 (5 bases). The germline V gene has CDR1 SGHNT and CDR2 YYREEE (reference sequence). The CDR3 consists of 13 residues. The V gene lost 0 bases and the J gene lost 8 bases, with 8 bases spanning the gap. The CDR3 spells CASSLDRNEKLFF. CDR3 DNA sequence: TGTGCCAGCAGCTTGGACAGGAACGAAAAACTGTTTTTT.

V usage is TRBV5-5 and J usage is TRBJ2-5, with a possible D match to TRBD1 (7 bases). Between the trimmed V and J ends, which lost 5 bases and 6 bases, there was a span of 11 bases. This CDR3 is 12 amino acids long. Germline CDR1 is SGHKS and CDR2 is YYEKEE (reference sequence). CDR3 sequence reads: CASREGAKTQYF. CDR3 coding DNA: TGTGCCAGCAGGGAGGGGGCAAAGACCCAGTACTTC.

The gene calls are TRBV4-1 and TRBJ1-2, with a tentative D call TRBD1 (5 bases). Germline V CDR1 and CDR2: MGHRA, YSYEKL. The V and J ends lost 0 bases and 7 bases respectively, with 6 bases between them. The CDR3 sequence is 12 residues long. CDR3 in amino acids: CASSQDRAGYTF. The CDR3 bases are TGCGCCAGCAGCCAAGACAGGGCTGGCTACACCTTC.

V gene TRBV9 combines with J gene TRBJ1-1; D call uncertain. In germline, CDR1 is SGDLS, CDR2 YYNGEE. This CDR3 comprises 13 residues. V lost 2 bases to trimming and J lost 6 bases, with 11 bases between them. The DNA for the CDR3 is TGTGCCAGCAGCGTGGTATCCGGGTCTGAAGCTTTCTTT. Translating it yields CASSVVSGSEAFF.

The CDR3 DNA is TGTGCCAGCAGTTCGCCCGGGACAGGGCGACGGGATACGCAGTATTTT. This sequence encodes CASSSPGTGRRDTQYF. The V call is TRBV27, the J call TRBJ2-3, with 9 nucleotides matching TRBD1. This CDR3 has 16 residues. CDR1 and CDR2 from the germline V gene are MNHEY and SMNVEV (reference sequence). The junction had 11 bases not matched to a gene; V was cut back by 4 bases and J by 6 bases.

The count of this clone is one. This sample also contains other DNA sequences that code for the same CDR3. The chain links TRBV19 to TRBJ1-1, with D possibly TRBD1 on 5 matching bases. Germline V CDR1 and CDR2: LNHDA, SQIVND (reference sequence). The CDR3 is 13 residues long. Trimming took off 3 bases at V and 4 bases at J, with 9 bases between the two ends. The CDR3 DNA is TGTGCCAGTAGTATCGGGGGGGGCACTGAAGCTTTCTTT. It is translated as CASSIGGGTEAFF.

The chain recombines TRBV27 with TRBJ1-1; TRBD1 agrees at 7 bases. CDR1 MNHEY and CDR2 SMNVEV come from the germline V gene (reference sequence). The CDR3 length is 15 residues. With V trimmed by 4 bases and J by 4 bases, 9 bases remained unmatched. DNA for the CDR3: TGTGCCAGCAGTTCCCCCGGACAGGCGGGCACTGAAGCTTTCTTT. It is translated as CASSSPGQAGTEAFF.

This chain links TRBV5-1 with TRBJ2-4; 8 bases line up with TRBD1. The CDR3 extends over 13 amino acids. Per germline, CDR1 SGHRS and CDR2 YFSETQ. Unmatched junction bases numbered 8, after V lost 0 bases and J lost 15 bases. Written as DNA, the CDR3 is TGCGCCAGCAGCTTGGCCGGGACAGGCAATGCGTACTTC. This sequence encodes CASSLAGTGNAYF.

The chain joins TRBV5-1 to TRBJ1-3; possible D gene TRBD1, 5 bases. Deletions cut 2 bases from V and 2 bases from J, with 14 bases between. This CDR3 has 16 amino acids. Per germline, CDR1 SGHRS and CDR2 YFSETQ. The CDR3 reads CASSFAPPGTGNTIYF. In DNA, the CDR3 is TGCGCCAGCAGCTTTGCCCCGCCAGGGACTGGAAACACCATATATTTT.

Turning to this clone: One junction end does not reproduce the germline sequence, and a read error may be involved. The chain employs TRBV7-3 and TRBJ2-7; 7 bases align to TRBD2. Germline V gene sequence: CDR1 SGHTA, CDR2 FQGTGA. The CDR3 sequence is 15 residues long. The CDR3 DNA reads as TGTGCCAGCAGCCTAACGCGGGACTACCCCTACGAGCAGTACTTC. Amino acid sequence: CASSLTRDYPYEQYF.

The rearrangement uses TRBV7-9 and TRBJ2-1; unclear D gene. Germline CDR1 is SEHNR and CDR2 is FQNEAQ (reference sequence). This CDR3 comprises 15 residues. V dropped 1 base and J dropped 5 bases, with 12 bases sitting between them. This CDR3 is CASSLEAGLNNEQFF. DNA of the CDR3: TGTGCCAGCAGCTTAGAGGCAGGCCTAAACAATGAGCAGTTCTTC.

This clone was found once. The DNA for the CDR3 is TGCGCCAGCAGGGCTAGCGGGAGATTGAGCTCCTACAATGAGCAGTTCTTC. Protein sequence: CASRASGRLSSYNEQFF. This chain connects TRBV5-1 to TRBJ2-1; 10 bases map to TRBD2. The CDR3 length is 17 residues. J was trimmed by 0 bases and V by 5 bases; bases with no gene match: 8. CDR1 is SGHRS, CDR2 YFSETQ, per germline.

V and J are TRBV2 and TRBJ1-5; no clear D. The CDR3 is 18 residues long. In germline, CDR1 is SNHLY, CDR2 FYNNEI. V lost 1 base, J lost 3 bases, and 19 bases lay in between. Here the CDR3 DNA reads TGTGCCAGCAGTGAAGGGTGGGCATGGGCCTCTCTCAATCAGCCCCAGCATTTT. It translates to CASSEGWAWASLNQPQHF. Drawing the rest from reference TRBV2 and TRBJ1-5, the complete variable domain is EPEVTQTPSHQVTQMGQEVILRCVPISNHLYFYWYRQILGQKVEFLVSFYNNEISEKSEIFDDQFSVERPDGSNFTLKIRSTKLEDSAMYFCASSEGWAWASLNQPQHFGDGTRLSIL.

V is TRBV4-3 and J is TRBJ2-3, with D perhaps matching TRBD2 (6 bases). The CDR3 is 16 amino acids. The V end lost 0 bases, the J end lost 5 bases, and 15 bases lay between the germline ends. CDR1 and CDR2 from the germline V gene are LGHNA and YSLEER. CDR3 residues: CASSQEIGGRIDTQYF. The CDR3 bases are TGCGCCAGCAGCCAAGAAATAGGTGGGAGGATAGATACGCAGTATTTT.

This clone showed up just a few times. This chain connects TRBV12-5 to TRBJ1-5; TRBD1 might be the D (5 bases). The germline gives CDR1 LGHNT, CDR2 FRNRAP. Trimming pared 4 bases from V and 3 bases from J, leaving 19 bases between. This CDR3 spans 17 amino acids. CDR3: CASGSILQGALNQPQHF. CDR3 sequence (DNA): TGTGCTAGTGGTTCGATTCTCCAGGGTGCCCTCAATCAGCCCCAGCATTTT.

The chain combines TRBV13 with TRBJ2-7; D is possibly TRBD2 (5 bases). The V gene lost 5 bases and the J gene lost 5 bases, with 16 bases spanning the gap. Germline CDR1 PRHDT, CDR2 FYEKMQ (reference sequence). CDR3 length: 14 residues. CDR3 DNA: TGTGCCAGCAGCCCCGGACTGGGCGATAACGAGCAGTACTTC. Translated, it gives CASSPGLGDNEQYF.

This sequence joins TRBV5-5 and TRBJ2-7, with a tentative D call TRBD1 (7 bases). The length of the CDR3 is 12 residues. Trimming cost V 4 bases and J 10 bases, with 15 bases left between them. Per germline, CDR1 SGHKS and CDR2 YYEKEE (reference sequence). CDR3 nucleotide sequence: TGTGCCAGCAGCGTTGGAGGGGGCGAACAGTACTTC. Protein sequence: CASSVGGGEQYF.

The chain employs TRBV25-1 and TRBJ2-1; a weak D match, TRBD2 (6 bases). Per germline, CDR1 MGHDK and CDR2 SYGVNS. The CDR3 spans 12 residues. V was shortened by 3 bases and J by 10 bases, with 10 bases between the two germline ends. CDR3 loop: CASSEDYWEQFF. In nucleotides, the CDR3 is TGTGCCAGCAGTGAGGACTATTGGGAGCAGTTCTTC.

The table lists this clone with a count of one. Because it lacks the conserved phenylalanine or tryptophan at the end, this CDR3 is likely a read error. It is unclear where the CDR3 begins or ends on the DNA, so no DNA is shown, and the CDR3 is as TCRdb lists it. CDR3 sequence reads: CATKGRDG. The genes are TRBV19 and TRBJ2-7; the table's D call of TRBD2 was not tested on the DNA. CDR1 LNHDA and CDR2 SQIVND come from the germline V gene (reference sequence). The CDR3 totals 8 residues, both ends included.

The chain couples TRBV5-1 to TRBJ2-7; a possible D gene is TRBD2 (6 bases). V was pared by 0 bases and J by 6 bases, with 10 bases between. The CDR3 totals 13 residues. The germline V gene has CDR1 SGHRS and CDR2 YFSETQ. CDR3 loop: CASSLGAGGEQYF. As DNA, the CDR3 is TGCGCCAGCAGCTTGGGAGCGGGCGGCGAGCAGTACTTC.

The rearrangement links TRBV6-1 to TRBJ1-1, with 7 bases aligning to TRBD1. Germline V gives CDR1 MNHNS, CDR2 SASEGT. J gave up 2 bases and V 6 bases, and 6 bases lay outside the gene matches. This CDR3 has 14 amino acids. The CDR3: CASRDRQGNTEAFF. For the CDR3, the DNA is TGTGCCAGCAGGGACCGACAGGGCAACACTGAAGCTTTCTTT.

The chain carries TRBV19 and TRBJ2-1; 11 positions agree with TRBD2. This CDR3 is built from 17 residues. Germline CDR1 reads LNHDA; CDR2 reads SQIVND (reference sequence). The junction had 5 bases not matched to a gene; V was cut back by 3 bases and J by 1 base. The CDR3 DNA reads TGTGCCAGTAGTATCCCGGTAGCGGGGGGGTCCTACAATGAGCAGTTCTTC. Its translation is CASSIPVAGGSYNEQFF.

The genes are TRBV5-1 and TRBJ1-1; perhaps TRBD1 as D (6 bases). The CDR3 has 14 residues. Trimming shortened V by 0 bases and J by 5 bases, and 11 bases separated the two germline ends. The germline gives CDR1 SGHRS, CDR2 YFSETQ. This chain's CDR3 is CASSLDRVRTEAFF. CDR3 nucleotides: TGCGCCAGCAGCTTGGACAGGGTTCGTACTGAAGCTTTCTTT.

This clone was counted once. The genes are TRBV19 and TRBJ2-7; 8 nucleotides line up with TRBD1. The CDR3 extends over 14 amino acids. The trim removed 7 bases at V and 6 bases at J, leaving 11 bases unmatched. CDR1 is LNHDA and CDR2 is SQIVND in the germline V gene (reference sequence). The CDR3 DNA is TGTGCCAGTACCCCAGGGGGCGGCATAGGCGAGCAGTACTTC. This encodes CASTPGGGIGEQYF.

The V gene is TRBV9, the J gene TRBJ1-3; perhaps TRBD1 as D (5 bases). This CDR3 contains 16 residues. Germline CDR1 SGDLS, CDR2 YYNGEE. Deletions cut 4 bases from V and 0 bases from J, with 14 bases between. The CDR3 is CASSTEVRGSGNTIYF. The DNA for the CDR3 is TGTGCCAGCAGCACAGAGGTAAGGGGCTCTGGAAACACCATATATTTT.

This clone occurred once. V gene TRBV7-8 combines with J gene TRBJ2-2; 9 nucleotides align to TRBD2. The germline gives CDR1 SGHVS, CDR2 FQNEAQ. CDR3 size: 17 residues. V trimming: 5 bases; J trimming: 0 bases; junction bases outside the gene matches: 7. In DNA, the CDR3 is TGTGCCAGCAGCCTAAGGGGCGGGAGGGCGAACACCGGGGAGCTGTTTTTT. Amino acids: CASSLRGGRANTGELFF.

There are a few counts of this clone. The V and J genes are TRBV19 and TRBJ2-7, with 13 bases fitting TRBD2. The CDR3 covers 18 residues. Germline V gene lookup returns CDR1 LNHDA and CDR2 SQIVND (reference sequence). J was trimmed by 3 bases and V by 6 bases; bases with no gene match: 14. CDR3 nucleotides: TGTGCCAGTAGGCGGGTCGAGGGCGGACTAGCGGGAGACTACGAGCAGTACTTC. Encoded protein: CASRRVEGGLAGDYEQYF.

CDR3 in amino acids: CASSLRAGEGTDTQYF. The CDR3 bases are TGCGCCAGCAGCCTACGAGCGGGAGAGGGCACAGATACGCAGTATTTT. The chain combines TRBV5-1 with TRBJ2-3; 8 nucleotides align to TRBD2. Germline V gene lookup returns CDR1 SGHRS and CDR2 YFSETQ. V lost 4 bases to trimming and J lost 1 base; unmatched junction nucleotides: 8. The CDR3 sequence is 16 residues long.

The rearrangement joins TRBV4-2 to TRBJ2-7; D uncertain. The CDR3 spans 15 residues. The V and J ends lost 0 bases and 2 bases respectively, with 11 bases between them. Germline CDR1 is LGHNA and CDR2 is YNFKEQ. The CDR3 DNA is TGTGCCAGCAGCCAAGATGAGGCTCCCACCTACGAGCAGTACTTC. Amino acid sequence: CASSQDEAPTYEQYF.